The 11 T cell receptor beta chains below come from one sample, sequenced in a study of shared clonotypes between healthy human individuals. TCRdb keeps only in-frame clones here, not all; method: immunoSEQ multiplex PCR. The sample contains under 2,000,000 clones, about 95% of which appear only once. CD8 cells classed as naive were CD45RO-negative and positively selected for CCR7, excluding terminally differentiated effector memory CD45RA+ cells. Material for sequencing was naive CD8+ T cells sorted from blood. These receptor sequences come from a man in his late teens or twenties in good health.

This clone was picked up one time. The V gene is TRBV5-1, the J gene TRBJ1-1, with TRBD1 matching over 9 bases. The CDR3 has 15 amino acids. Germline V gene lookup returns CDR1 SGHRS and CDR2 YFSETQ. V shed 2 bases and J 2 bases; nucleotides not matched to a gene: 4. CDR3 bases: TGCGCCAGCAGCTTCACAGGGGGCGCAAACACTGAAGCTTTCTTT. It yields the protein CASSFTGGANTEAFF.

This chain connects TRBV9 to TRBJ2-1, with 8 positions matching TRBD2. Germline assignment: CDR1 SGDLS and CDR2 YYNGEE. There are 15 residues in the CDR3. Losses at the gene ends were 0 bases for V and 5 bases for J; bases not matched to a gene: 4. CDR3 coding DNA: TGTGCCAGCAGCGTAGCGGGGGGGGTTAACAATGAGCAGTTCTTC. Its translation is CASSVAGGVNNEQFF.

J is TRBJ2-1 and V is TRBV5-1; TRBD1 matches 7 bases. CDR3 length equals 12 residues. CDR1 is SGHRS, CDR2 YFSETQ, per germline. After removal of 7 bases from V and 9 bases from J, the junction contained 7 bases not matched to a gene. CDR3 protein: CASVKGAGEQFF. Written as DNA, the CDR3 is TGCGCCAGCGTAAAGGGGGCCGGTGAGCAGTTCTTC.

With respect to this clone: Other DNA sequences from this sample encode an identical CDR3 as well. The chain is built from TRBV4-1 and TRBJ2-1; 11 nucleotides line up with TRBD2. The CDR3 spans 17 residues. Germline CDR1 MGHRA, CDR2 YSYEKL. V trimming: 0 bases; J trimming: 4 bases; junction bases outside the gene matches: 5. CDR3 residues: CASSQEAGTSGYNEQFF. The DNA for the CDR3 is TGCGCCAGCAGCCAAGAGGCCGGGACTAGCGGTTACAATGAGCAGTTCTTC.

This chain links TRBV5-6 with TRBJ1-3; tentative D call: TRBD1 (5 bases). Germline assignment: CDR1 SGHDT and CDR2 YYEEEE. This CDR3 is built from 14 residues. Trimming removed 0 bases at V and 8 bases at J, with 12 bases between. CDR3 loop: CASSLGQSLHTIYF. CDR3 sequence (DNA): TGTGCCAGCAGCTTGGGACAGAGTCTGCACACCATATATTTT.

Comments on this clone: Other DNA sequences in this specimen translate into the identical CDR3. This rearrangement joins TRBV27 to TRBJ2-7; 7 bases map to TRBD2. Germline CDR1 is MNHEY and CDR2 is SMNVEV (reference sequence). J was trimmed by 0 bases and V by 2 bases; bases with no gene match: 4. This CDR3 contains 15 residues. CDR3 DNA: TGTGCCAGCAGTTTAGGCGGGAGCCTCTCCTACGAGCAGTACTTC. Encoded protein: CASSLGGSLSYEQYF.

About this clone itself: Other nucleotide sequences in the sample specify the same CDR3. CDR3 in amino acids: CASSLGGEGLNTEAFF. DNA for the CDR3: TGTGCCAGCAGCTTAGGGGGTGAGGGCTTGAACACTGAAGCTTTCTTT. J is TRBJ1-1 and V is TRBV7-9; D gene unclear. Germline CDR1 and CDR2: SEHNR and FQNEAQ (reference sequence). The CDR3 consists of 16 residues. The V end lost 1 base, the J end lost 0 bases, and 12 bases lay between the germline ends.

The chain uses TRBV2 and TRBJ2-7, with 8 bases that match TRBD1. V gave up 3 bases and J gave up 7 bases; unmatched junction bases: 23. Germline V gene sequence: CDR1 SNHLY, CDR2 FYNNEI. The CDR3 sequence is 19 residues long. The CDR3: CASSDSPDGGQGPGIEQYF. In nucleotides, the CDR3 is TGTGCCAGCAGTGACTCTCCTGACGGAGGACAGGGACCAGGAATTGAGCAGTACTTC.

The rearrangement joins TRBV18 to TRBJ2-7; the match to TRBD2 covers 11 bases. The germline gives CDR1 KGHSH, CDR2 LQKENI. This CDR3 region has 14 residues. The V segment lost 7 bases and the J segment 0 bases; nucleotides outside the gene matches: 2. CDR3 protein: CASYGTSGSYEQYF. In DNA form, the CDR3 reads TGTGCCAGCTACGGGACTAGCGGCTCCTACGAGCAGTACTTC.

This chain joins TRBV10-3 and TRBJ2-7; D possibly corresponds to TRBD2 (6 bases). V lost 0 bases, J lost 3 bases, and 15 bases lay in between. The CDR3 is 16 residues long. Per germline, CDR1 ENHRY and CDR2 SYGVKD. The CDR3: CAISESAIGGVYEQYF. CDR3 in DNA: TGTGCCATCAGTGAGTCAGCGATAGGCGGGGTCTACGAGCAGTACTTC.

The V and J genes are TRBV4-1 and TRBJ2-5, with 8 bases identical to TRBD2. Germline CDR1 and CDR2: MGHRA and YSYEKL. The CDR3 length is 16 residues. Trimming removed 6 bases from V and 4 bases from J; junction bases left unmatched: 13. CDR3 DNA: TGCGCCAGCAGGTCTATTACGGGGGGGGATGGAGAGACCCAGTACTTC. Translating gives CASRSITGGDGETQYF.